One sample yielded the 32 T cell receptor beta chains listed below, sequenced in a study of cytomegalovirus exposure and HLA in healthy donors. The PCR made use of 60 Vbeta and 13 Jbeta primers. Using immunoSEQ multiplex PCR, the repertoire was profiled, and TCRdb retains in-frame clones only, with some absent. This table holds approximately 160,000 clones, around 80% found once. Sequences were obtained from PBMCs. These receptors originate from a woman aged 25 to 39 in good health and CMV-seropositive.

The rearrangement uses TRBV7-2 and TRBJ2-3; the match to TRBD1 covers 7 bases. Germline CDR1 is SGHTA and CDR2 is FQGNSA. CDR3 length equals 15 residues. J lost 1 base, V lost 1 base, and 2 bases had no gene match. The CDR3: CASSLGQGGTDTQYF. Here the CDR3 DNA reads TGTGCCAGCAGCTTAGGGCAGGGGGGCACAGATACGCAGTATTTT.

This clone is a singleton in its sample. V is TRBV6-7 and J is TRBJ2-2, with a tentative D call TRBD2 (6 bases). TRBV6-7 carries the ORF label, with uncertain function. Deletions cut 2 bases from V and 4 bases from J, with 20 bases between. The CDR3 extends over 18 amino acids. The CDR3 here is CASSYGSLPGRITGELFF. CDR3 in DNA: TGTGCCAGCAGTTACGGTTCGTTGCCGGGGAGGATCACCGGGGAGCTGTTTTTT.

The genes are TRBV18 and TRBJ2-6; D unclear. The CDR3 sequence is 17 residues long. V dropped 3 bases and J dropped 0 bases, with 12 bases sitting between them. Germline V gene data show CDR1 as KGHSH and CDR2 as LQKENI. The CDR3 loop reads CASSPRTETSGANVLTF. CDR3 nucleotides: TGTGCCAGCTCACCCCGAACAGAGACCTCTGGGGCCAACGTCCTGACTTTC. Combining the CDR3 with reference TRBV18 and TRBJ2-6 gives the whole variable domain NAGVMQNPRHLVRRRGQEARLRCSPMKGHSHVYWYRQLPEEGLKFMVYLQKENIIDESGMPKERFSAEFPKEGPSILRIQQVVRGDSAAYFCASSPRTETSGANVLTFGAGSRLTVL.

This chain joins TRBV30 and TRBJ1-2; 10 bases are a match to TRBD1. Per germline, CDR1 GTSNPN and CDR2 SVGIG (reference sequence). J was trimmed by 7 bases and V by 2 bases; bases with no gene match: 7. The CDR3 covers 14 residues. CDR3 amino acids: CAWSYRQGASGYTF. CDR3 sequence (DNA): TGTGCCTGGAGTTACAGACAGGGGGCTAGTGGCTACACCTTC.

This chain uses TRBV28 with TRBJ1-2; 9 bases align to TRBD1. CDR1 MDHEN and CDR2 SYDVKM come from the germline V gene. V lost 5 bases to trimming and J lost 8 bases; unmatched junction nucleotides: 3. CDR3 length: 12 residues. DNA for the CDR3: TGTGCCAGCAGTCACGGGACAGGGGGCTACACCTTC. Translated: CASSHGTGGYTF.

The chain employs TRBV6-5 and TRBJ2-1, with a weak D call TRBD1 (5 bases). CDR1 is MNHEY and CDR2 is SVGAGI in the germline V gene. V was trimmed by 2 bases and J by 0 bases, leaving 8 bases between them. The CDR3 is 15 residues long. The CDR3 loop reads CASSYDSSSYNEQFF. CDR3 coding DNA: TGTGCCAGCAGTTACGACAGTAGCTCCTACAATGAGCAGTTCTTC.

The chain uses TRBV5-4 and TRBJ2-7; 7 bases map to TRBD2. The CDR3 spans 15 residues. CDR1 is SGHNT and CDR2 is YYREEE in the germline V gene (reference sequence). V shed 3 bases, J shed 4 bases, and the junction held 10 bases outside the gene matches. The CDR3 DNA reads TGTGCCAGCAGCTCCCAGGGAGGGACCAGGTACGAGCAGTACTTC. It translates to CASSSQGGTRYEQYF.

This chain joins TRBV15 and TRBJ1-1, with D tentatively TRBD1 (5 bases). Germline V gives CDR1 LNHNV, CDR2 YYDKDF (reference sequence). The CDR3 sequence is 14 residues long. Trimming removed 8 bases at V and 3 bases at J, with 16 bases between. The CDR3 is CATGGYRIDTEAFF. Here the CDR3 DNA reads TGTGCCACCGGTGGGTACAGGATCGACACTGAAGCTTTCTTT.

This chain connects TRBV30 to TRBJ1-2; the match to TRBD1 covers 9 bases. Per germline, CDR1 GTSNPN and CDR2 SVGIG (reference sequence). J gave up 7 bases and V 5 bases, and 2 bases lay outside the gene matches. This CDR3 is 11 amino acids long. The CDR3 sequence is CAWGQGSGYTF. In DNA, the CDR3 is TGTGCCTGGGGACAGGGGAGTGGCTACACCTTC.

The chain carries TRBV7-2 and TRBJ2-1; D gene uncertain. The germline V gene has CDR1 SGHTA and CDR2 FQGNSA. Trimming pared 3 bases from V and 6 bases from J, leaving 12 bases between. The CDR3 runs to 14 residues. Here the CDR3 DNA reads TGTGCCAGCAGCTTGTCTAGGCAGACCAATGAGCAGTTCTTC. This sequence encodes CASSLSRQTNEQFF.

With regard to this clone: Sequence at one end of the junction differs from germline and may be a read error. V is TRBV29-1 and J is TRBJ2-1; 9 bases line up with TRBD2. Germline V CDR1 and CDR2: SQVTM, ANQGSEA. CDR3 length: 13 residues. CDR3 nucleotide sequence: TGCAGCGTTGTGGGGACTAGCTACTATGAGCAGTTCTTC. This codes for CSVVGTSYYEQFF.

The V and J genes are TRBV7-2 and TRBJ2-1; perhaps TRBD2 as D (6 bases). Germline V gives CDR1 SGHTA, CDR2 FQGNSA. This CDR3 has 15 amino acids. The V and J ends lost 1 base and 2 bases respectively, with 9 bases between them. The chain's CDR3 is CASSLGEVAYNEQFF. The CDR3 bases are TGTGCCAGCAGCTTAGGGGAGGTCGCCTACAATGAGCAGTTCTTC.

The V call is TRBV9, the J call TRBJ1-5, with D perhaps matching TRBD1 (5 bases). This CDR3 has 16 amino acids. Trimming stripped 6 bases from V and 0 bases from J, with 16 bases between. CDR1 and CDR2 from the germline V gene are SGDLS and YYNGEE. Here the CDR3 DNA reads TGTGCCAGCACGCGTACCGTGACAGATAGCAATCAGCCCCAGCATTTT. Protein product: CASTRTVTDSNQPQHF.

The rearrangement links TRBV7-9 to TRBJ2-1; TRBD2 matches at 7 bases. V shed 5 bases, J shed 8 bases, and the junction held 24 bases outside the gene matches. The CDR3 has 19 residues. Germline CDR1 reads SEHNR; CDR2 reads FQNEAQ (reference sequence). The CDR3 is CASSLWGRVTGGKVDEQFF. The CDR3 DNA follows: TGTGCCAGCAGCCTATGGGGCAGGGTTACGGGAGGAAAGGTCGATGAGCAGTTCTTC.

This chain joins TRBV27 and TRBJ1-1, with D perhaps matching TRBD1 (5 bases). From germline, CDR1 is MNHEY and CDR2 SMNVEV (reference sequence). Trimming took off 7 bases at V and 5 bases at J, with 14 bases between the two ends. The CDR3 covers 13 residues. In DNA, the CDR3 is TGTGCCAGCAAACAGGCCGCGGGGACTGAAGCTTTCTTT. The encoded protein is CASKQAAGTEAFF.

The chain carries TRBV4-3 and TRBJ2-1; a weak D match, TRBD2 (6 bases). Trimming shortened V by 0 bases and J by 8 bases, and 20 bases separated the two germline ends. This CDR3 is 17 amino acids long. Germline V CDR1 and CDR2: LGHNA, YSLEER. The CDR3, as DNA: TGCGCCAGCAGCCAAGACTCACTAGCCGGCGGAGGAGATGAGCAGTTCTTC. Translated, it gives CASSQDSLAGGGDEQFF.

In its sample, this clone was seen once. This chain uses TRBV27 with TRBJ2-3; TRBD2 aligns across 12 bases. The CDR3 runs 17 residues. The germline gives CDR1 MNHEY, CDR2 SMNVEV (reference sequence). V shed 3 bases, J shed 7 bases, and the junction held 11 bases outside the gene matches. The CDR3 nucleotides read TGTGCCAGCAGTTTGGGATCTAGCGGGAGGGCCTTGAATACGCAGTATTTT. This gives the protein CASSLGSSGRALNTQYF.

This rearrangement joins TRBV19 to TRBJ2-1; 9 bases are a match to TRBD2. Germline V CDR1 and CDR2: LNHDA, SQIVND (reference sequence). Losses at the gene ends were 3 bases for V and 10 bases for J; bases not matched to a gene: 4. The CDR3 loop spans 13 amino acids. The CDR3 loop reads CASSIRLAGEQFF. The CDR3 region has the DNA TGTGCCAGTAGTATCAGGCTAGCGGGAGAGCAGTTCTTC.

This clone appeared once. The chain is built from TRBV5-4 and TRBJ2-1; tentatively, D is TRBD1 (7 bases). Germline V gene data show CDR1 as SGHNT and CDR2 as YYREEE (reference sequence). Trimming pared 4 bases from V and 7 bases from J, leaving 15 bases between. CDR3 length: 14 residues. The CDR3 DNA is TGTGCCAGCAGCCCAGGGGGGACCCATAATGAGCAGTTCTTC. It encodes CASSPGGTHNEQFF. The full variable domain, completed using reference TRBV5-4 and TRBJ2-1, is ETGVTQSPTHLIKTRGQQVTLRCSSQSGHNTVSWYQQALGQGPQFIFQYYREEENGRGNFPPRFSGLQFPNYSSELNVNALELDDSALYLCASSPGGTHNEQFFGPGTRLTVL.

As DNA, the CDR3 is TGTGCCACCAGCACAGGAGGTGAAAAACTGTTTTTT. Residues: CATSTGGEKLFF. The chain recombines TRBV15 with TRBJ1-4, with D unclear. Between the trimmed V and J ends, which lost 4 bases and 7 bases, there was a span of 7 bases. This CDR3 has 12 residues. The V gene's germline CDR1 is LNHNV and CDR2 YYDKDF (reference sequence).

This rearrangement joins TRBV6-6 to TRBJ2-3; 9 bases line up with TRBD2. Germline V gives CDR1 MNHNY, CDR2 SVGAGI (reference sequence). CDR3 length: 15 amino acids. After removal of 2 bases from V and 6 bases from J, the junction contained 6 bases not matched to a gene. CDR3 DNA: TGTGCCAGCAGTTACGAGGCGGGAGGGCCCGATACGCAGTATTTT. Residues: CASSYEAGGPDTQYF.

This chain links TRBV30 with TRBJ1-1, with 10 bases matching TRBD1. This CDR3 is built from 13 residues. V shed 7 bases and J 6 bases; nucleotides not matched to a gene: 8. Germline CDR1 is GTSNPN and CDR2 is SVGIG (reference sequence). Written as DNA, the CDR3 is TGTGCCTTGACAAGGACAGGGGGGGCTGAAGCTTTCTTT. Translating gives CALTRTGGAEAFF.

The chain couples TRBV18 to TRBJ1-4, with D uncertain. Trimming took 4 bases from V and 7 from J, leaving 16 bases between them. The CDR3 is 15 amino acids. Germline V CDR1 and CDR2: KGHSH, LQKENI. As DNA, the CDR3 is TGTGCCAGCTCACGAAGCCAACCAATGAGTGAAAAACTGTTTTTT. Amino acids: CASSRSQPMSEKLFF.

J is TRBJ2-1 and V is TRBV9, with TRBD2 matching 7 bases. The CDR3 sequence is 18 residues long. V lost 0 bases to trimming and J lost 8 bases; unmatched junction nucleotides: 17. Germline values: CDR1 SGDLS, CDR2 YYNGEE. DNA of the CDR3: TGTGCCAGCAGCGTAGGTTTACGGAGGCGGGAGCCTAGGGATGAGCAGTTCTTC. It specifies CASSVGLRRREPRDEQFF.

DNA of the CDR3: TGTGCCAGCAGCCCAAGGGTGGGGGGAACTGCAGATACGCAGTATTTT. As protein: CASSPRVGGTADTQYF. The chain has TRBV7-2 and TRBJ2-3, with TRBD2 as a possible D gene (6 bases). Per germline, CDR1 SGHTA and CDR2 FQGNSA. The V gene lost 5 bases and the J gene lost 4 bases, with 19 bases spanning the gap. The CDR3 contains 16 residues.

J is TRBJ1-2 and V is TRBV28; D may be TRBD1 (5 bases). The germline V and J ends were trimmed by 6 bases and 5 bases, with 16 bases remaining between them. CDR1 and CDR2 (germline): MDHEN, SYDVKM. The CDR3 consists of 14 residues. CDR3 residues: CASRPGIRGYGYTF. The CDR3 nucleotides read TGTGCCAGCAGGCCCGGGATACGGGGGTATGGCTACACCTTC.

The chain uses TRBV15 and TRBJ1-2; D call uncertain. Germline lookup yields CDR1 LNHNV and CDR2 YYDKDF (reference sequence). Trimming left V 3 bases short and J 5 bases short, with 10 bases between. The CDR3 spans 13 residues. The CDR3 spells CATSSGLSYGYTF. The CDR3 region has the DNA TGTGCCACCAGCAGCGGTTTGTCTTATGGCTACACCTTC.

The chain joins TRBV27 to TRBJ1-2; 9 nucleotides agree with TRBD1. J lost 5 bases, V lost 5 bases, and 6 bases had no gene match. CDR3 length equals 14 residues. Germline assignment: CDR1 MNHEY and CDR2 SMNVEV (reference sequence). The CDR3 here is CASSEGQGLYGYTF. CDR3 DNA sequence: TGTGCCAGCAGTGAGGGACAGGGTCTGTATGGCTACACCTTC.

The genes are TRBV7-9 and TRBJ2-6; no definite D call. The V gene's germline CDR1 is SEHNR and CDR2 FQNEAQ (reference sequence). Trimming cost V 8 bases and J 0 bases, with 5 bases left between them. This CDR3 contains 13 residues. CDR3: CASGPSGANVLTF. As DNA, the CDR3 is TGTGCCAGCGGCCCCTCTGGGGCCAACGTCCTGACTTTC.

The V and J genes are TRBV30 and TRBJ1-3; the match to TRBD1 covers 10 bases. Germline V gives CDR1 GTSNPN, CDR2 SVGIG (reference sequence). The CDR3 has 14 amino acids. V was pared by 0 bases and J by 9 bases, with 5 bases of the junction left unmatched. The DNA for the CDR3 is TGTGCCTGGAGTGTAGAGGGACAGGGGATCACCATATATTTT. Amino acid sequence: CAWSVEGQGITIYF.

V gene TRBV29-1 combines with J gene TRBJ2-5; TRBD2 aligns across 9 bases. The CDR3 has 13 amino acids. Germline loops: CDR1 SQVTM, CDR2 ANQGSEA. Losses at the gene ends were 8 bases for V and 4 bases for J; bases not matched to a gene: 8. The CDR3 region has the DNA TGCAGCCCCGCTGAAGCGGGGGGAGAGACCCAGTACTTC. It specifies CSPAEAGGETQYF.

V and J are TRBV28 and TRBJ1-4; D is undetermined. Germline V gene data show CDR1 as MDHEN and CDR2 as SYDVKM. V was trimmed by 3 bases and J by 10 bases, leaving 12 bases between them. The CDR3 is 13 amino acids. This CDR3 reads CASSFGSRLKLFF. The DNA of the CDR3 is TGTGCCAGCAGTTTCGGGTCGAGGTTAAAACTGTTTTTT.